A single TCR beta chain is shown here with its context. The antigen remains unidentified. These data are taken from a study of STAT5B mutations in CD4+ large granular lymphocyte leukemia. Whole-study findings and limits: 8/27 top patient clones versus 2/35 control clones were TRBV06-family.

Losses at the gene ends were 7 bases for V and 2 bases for J; bases not matched to a gene: 4. CDR1 SNHLY and CDR2 FYNNEI come from the germline V gene. This CDR3 contains 14 residues. The survey-level immunoSEQ assay was used. The protocol was immunoSEQ multiplex PCR, while the TCRdb copy is restricted to in-frame clones and leaves out a portion. The sample has about 33,000 clones, about 74% seen once. The sequenced material came from CD4+ T cells from blood buffy coats. The chain carries TRBV2 and TRBJ2-5, with 10 bases lining up with TRBD1. This TCR was recovered from a human donor in good health. The CDR3 DNA sequence: TGTGCCAGCACCGGACAGGGGGTTCAAGAGACCCAGTACTTC. Translating gives CASTGQGVQETQYF.